Following are 16 T cell receptor beta chains from one sample sequenced in a study of radiation and T cells in renal cell carcinoma (dated by TCRdb to about 2020). Receptor amplification or capture employed the immunoSEQ multiplex PCR assay. Entries here come from immuneACCESS through TCRdb and include only in-frame sequences with V and J called. Some clones fail to appear in such tables; in the studies checked, an unresolved V gene covers under half of the shortfall, and the cause of the remainder is unknown. The sample includes 130,000 or so clones, with over 65% observed a single time. Under 25% of the sample is held by the ten biggest clonotypes. According to the study, the label for this sample's time point signals: baseline pretreatment blood. This specimen's treatment or condition label, per the study, means: 15 Gy SBRT to primary tumor, nephrectomy 4 weeks later. The sample in question was blood, obtained from a patient whose treatment included radiotherapy and nephrectomy. All receptors come from a woman aged 45-59 years with renal cell carcinoma.

This clone was counted a single time. This sequence joins TRBV6-5 and TRBJ2-7, with TRBD2 as a possible D gene (6 bases). The germline V gene has CDR1 MNHEY and CDR2 SVGAGI. Trimming removed 7 bases at V and 3 bases at J, with 13 bases between. The CDR3 extends over 13 amino acids. The CDR3 sequence: CASTKPGVYEQYF. CDR3 DNA sequence: TGTGCCAGCACCAAACCGGGAGTCTACGAGCAGTACTTC.

The chain combines TRBV25-1 with TRBJ2-7; 7 bases match TRBD1. Germline V gives CDR1 MGHDK, CDR2 SYGVNS. The CDR3 totals 14 residues. Germline trimming cut 2 bases from V and 12 bases from J; bases unmatched to any gene: 13. The CDR3 nucleotides read TGTGCCAGCAGTGAAGGGGACCCAACGCAGGGGGTGTACTTC. Protein: CASSEGDPTQGVYF.

This chain links TRBV5-1 with TRBJ2-1, with 9 bases fitting TRBD2. The germline gives CDR1 SGHRS, CDR2 YFSETQ. V lost 4 bases to trimming and J lost 5 bases; unmatched junction nucleotides: 7. There are 15 residues in the CDR3. The CDR3 sequence is CASSPGGTSHNEQFF. The DNA for the CDR3 is TGCGCCAGCAGCCCTGGTGGGACTAGCCACAATGAGCAGTTCTTC.

The CDR3: CASSVSGSATGELFF. The CDR3 DNA reads TGTGCCAGCAGCGTATCAGGGTCCGCCACCGGGGAGCTGTTTTTT. The chain combines TRBV9 with TRBJ2-2; TRBD1 is a possible D gene (5 bases). The CDR3 covers 15 residues. Germline CDR1 is SGDLS and CDR2 is YYNGEE. V was shortened by 1 base and J by 4 bases, with 11 bases between the two germline ends.

The gene calls are TRBV18 and TRBJ2-7; TRBD1 aligns across 10 bases. The CDR3 runs to 14 residues. The germline gives CDR1 KGHSH, CDR2 LQKENI. V shed 2 bases and J 7 bases; nucleotides not matched to a gene: 5. CDR3 protein: CASSPWDRGREQYF. CDR3 nucleotide sequence: TGTGCCAGCTCACCATGGGACAGGGGTCGTGAGCAGTACTTC. Supplemented by reference TRBV18 and TRBJ2-7, the full variable domain reads NAGVMQNPRHLVRRRGQEARLRCSPMKGHSHVYWYRQLPEEGLKFMVYLQKENIIDESGMPKERFSAEFPKEGPSILRIQQVVRGDSAAYFCASSPWDRGREQYFGPGTRLTVT.

The chain's CDR3 is CASTQGGGGRKLFF. The CDR3 DNA follows: TGTGCCAGCACCCAGGGAGGTGGGGGGCGAAAACTGTTTTTT. This sequence joins TRBV25-1 and TRBJ1-4; D is perhaps TRBD1 (6 bases). Trimming pared 7 bases from V and 10 bases from J, leaving 19 bases between. Per germline, CDR1 MGHDK and CDR2 SYGVNS. The CDR3 totals 14 residues.

The genes are TRBV5-4 and TRBJ2-7; perhaps TRBD1 as D (5 bases). There are 15 residues in the CDR3. Germline lookup yields CDR1 SGHNT and CDR2 YYREEE (reference sequence). V was cut by 5 bases and J by 2 bases, with 17 bases left in between. The CDR3 is CASRATTTGPYEQYF. The CDR3, as DNA: TGTGCCAGCAGAGCCACCACTACAGGTCCCTACGAGCAGTACTTC.

The rearrangement links TRBV15 to TRBJ1-5; TRBD1 matches at 10 bases. Trimming at V came to 1 base and at J to 0 bases, leaving 3 bases not matched to a gene. Germline assignment: CDR1 LNHNV and CDR2 YYDKDF (reference sequence). The CDR3 contains 17 residues. This CDR3 reads CATSRGQGADSNQPQHF. CDR3 DNA sequence: TGTGCCACCAGCAGAGGACAGGGGGCCGATAGCAATCAGCCCCAGCATTTT.

This clone was seen a single time. The rearrangement joins TRBV7-3 to TRBJ2-2, with TRBD2 identical over 9 bases. V was clipped by 2 bases and J by 5 bases; unmatched bases: 3. This CDR3 spans 15 amino acids. Germline CDR1 reads SGHTA; CDR2 reads FQGTGA. This CDR3 is CASSLAGGSTGELFF. DNA for the CDR3: TGTGCCAGCAGCTTAGCGGGAGGGTCAACCGGGGAGCTGTTTTTT.

The chain combines TRBV5-1 with TRBJ2-1; no definite D call. Germline CDR1 and CDR2: SGHRS and YFSETQ. The CDR3 runs 12 residues. V lost 1 base and J 7 bases, leaving 6 bases between the germline ends. The CDR3 loop reads CASSLLGNEQFF. DNA for the CDR3: TGCGCCAGCAGCTTGCTAGGGAATGAGCAGTTCTTC.

The rearrangement joins TRBV6-5 to TRBJ2-7; maybe TRBD2 (5 bases). V lost 6 bases and J 2 bases, leaving 11 bases between the germline ends. The CDR3 has 13 amino acids. Germline lookup yields CDR1 MNHEY and CDR2 SVGAGI. This CDR3 reads CASRKDGTYEQYF. The CDR3 region has the DNA TGTGCCAGCAGAAAGGACGGGACCTACGAGCAGTACTTC.

The gene calls are TRBV10-3 and TRBJ2-3; no clear D. Germline assignment: CDR1 ENHRY and CDR2 SYGVKD. The CDR3 is 9 residues long. V was trimmed by 7 bases and J by 4 bases, leaving 0 bases between them. In nucleotides, the CDR3 is TGTGCCATCACAGATACGCAGTATTTT. This translates into CAITDTQYF.

The chain carries TRBV5-1 and TRBJ2-7; 8 bases map to TRBD1. The V segment lost 4 bases and the J segment 2 bases; nucleotides outside the gene matches: 5. The CDR3 covers 14 residues. Germline V CDR1 and CDR2: SGHRS, YFSETQ. The CDR3 DNA reads TGCGCCAGCAGCGCGGGGACAGGAACCTACGAGCAGTACTTC. This translates into CASSAGTGTYEQYF.

This sequence joins TRBV2 and TRBJ1-4; D is unresolved. Trimming removed 6 bases from V and 12 bases from J, with 20 bases in between. The CDR3 runs 14 residues. Germline-derived CDR1 and CDR2 are SNHLY and FYNNEI. The CDR3 DNA is TGTGCCAGCAGCCCAAGGAGTGAAGTTAGAGAACTGTTTTTT. Translation: CASSPRSEVRELFF. The whole variable domain, filled in from reference TRBV2 and TRBJ1-4, reads EPEVTQTPSHQVTQMGQEVILRCVPISNHLYFYWYRQILGQKVEFLVSFYNNEISEKSEIFDDQFSVERPDGSNFTLKIRSTKLEDSAMYFCASSPRSEVRELFFGSGTQLSVL.

The chain recombines TRBV4-3 with TRBJ1-1; 7 bases map to TRBD1. V shed 4 bases, J shed 2 bases, and the junction held 10 bases outside the gene matches. The CDR3 is 16 residues long. Germline CDR1 LGHNA, CDR2 YSLEER. CDR3 sequence reads: CASSPQTGWQNTEAFF. The CDR3 DNA follows: TGCGCCAGCAGCCCCCAGACAGGGTGGCAAAACACTGAAGCTTTCTTT.

Only a few counts were recorded for this clone. V usage is TRBV20-1 and J usage is TRBJ2-1, with no clear D. There are 11 residues in the CDR3. Per germline, CDR1 DFQATT and CDR2 SNEGSKA (reference sequence). Trimming took 3 bases from V and 3 from J, leaving 3 bases between them. CDR3 bases: TGCAGTGCTAGGGACTACAATGAGCAGTTCTTC. This translates into CSARDYNEQFF.